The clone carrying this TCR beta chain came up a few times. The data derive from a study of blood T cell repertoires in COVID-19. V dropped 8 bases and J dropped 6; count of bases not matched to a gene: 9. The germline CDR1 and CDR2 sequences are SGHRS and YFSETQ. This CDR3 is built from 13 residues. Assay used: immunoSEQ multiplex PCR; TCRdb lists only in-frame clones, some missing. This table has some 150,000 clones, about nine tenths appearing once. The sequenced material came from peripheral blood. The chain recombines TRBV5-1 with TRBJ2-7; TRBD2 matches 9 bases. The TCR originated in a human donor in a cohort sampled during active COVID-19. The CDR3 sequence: CASGLAPESEQYF. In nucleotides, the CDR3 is TGCGCCAGTGGACTAGCGCCGGAGAGCGAGCAGTACTTC.